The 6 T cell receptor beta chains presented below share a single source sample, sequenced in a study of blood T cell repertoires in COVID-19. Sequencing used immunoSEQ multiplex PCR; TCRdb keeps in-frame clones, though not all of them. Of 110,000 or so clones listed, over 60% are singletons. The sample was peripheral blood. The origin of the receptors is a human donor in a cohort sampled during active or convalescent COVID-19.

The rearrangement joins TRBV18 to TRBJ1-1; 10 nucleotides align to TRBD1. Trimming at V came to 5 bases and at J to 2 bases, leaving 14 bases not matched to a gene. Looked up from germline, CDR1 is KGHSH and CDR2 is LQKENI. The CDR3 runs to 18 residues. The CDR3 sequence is CASSSSRDRGFRNTEAFF. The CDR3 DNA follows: TGTGCCAGCTCATCCTCACGGGACAGGGGATTCCGAAACACTGAAGCTTTCTTT.

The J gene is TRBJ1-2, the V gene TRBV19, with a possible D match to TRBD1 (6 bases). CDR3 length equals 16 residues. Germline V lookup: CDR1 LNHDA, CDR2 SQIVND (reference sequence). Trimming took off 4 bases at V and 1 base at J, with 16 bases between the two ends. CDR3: CASSTPGQGINYGYTF. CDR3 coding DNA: TGTGCCAGTAGTACGCCCGGCCAGGGGATTAACTATGGCTACACCTTC.

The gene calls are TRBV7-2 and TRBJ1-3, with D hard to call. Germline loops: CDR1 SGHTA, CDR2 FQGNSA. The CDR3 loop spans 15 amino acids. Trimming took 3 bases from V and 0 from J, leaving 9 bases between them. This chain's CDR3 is CASSLQVRSGNTIYF. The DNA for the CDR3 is TGTGCCAGCAGCTTGCAGGTTCGCTCTGGAAACACCATATATTTT.

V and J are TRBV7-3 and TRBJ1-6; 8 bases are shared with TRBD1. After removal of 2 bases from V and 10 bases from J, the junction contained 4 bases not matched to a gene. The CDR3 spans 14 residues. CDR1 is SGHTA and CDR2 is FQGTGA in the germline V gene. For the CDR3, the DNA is TGTGCCAGCAGCTTAGGGACAGGAGGGTCACCCCTCCACTTT. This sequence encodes CASSLGTGGSPLHF.

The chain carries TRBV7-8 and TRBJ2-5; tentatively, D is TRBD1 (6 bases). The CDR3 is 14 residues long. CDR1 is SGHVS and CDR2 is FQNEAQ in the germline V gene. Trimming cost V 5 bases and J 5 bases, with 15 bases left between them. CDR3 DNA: TGTGCCAGCAGCCTAACAGGGAGAGGGGAGACCCAGTACTTC. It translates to CASSLTGRGETQYF.

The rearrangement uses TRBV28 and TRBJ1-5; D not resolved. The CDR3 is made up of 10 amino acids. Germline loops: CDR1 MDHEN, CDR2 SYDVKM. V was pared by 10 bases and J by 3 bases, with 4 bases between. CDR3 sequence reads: CATNNQPQHF. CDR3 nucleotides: TGTGCCACCAACAATCAGCCCCAGCATTTT. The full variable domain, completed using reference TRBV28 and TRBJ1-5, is DVKVTQSSRYLVKRTGEKVFLECVQDMDHENMFWYRQDPGLGLRLIYFSYDVKMKEKGDIPEGYSVSREKKERFSLILESASTNQTSMYLCATNNQPQHFGDGTRLSIL.